Listed below are T cell receptor beta chains from one sample, sequenced in a study of blood T cell repertoires in COVID-19. The repertoire was sequenced with immunoSEQ multiplex PCR; TCRdb's copy has only in-frame clones and lacks some. The data hold over 150,000 clones, with about 86% observed a single time. Input material: PBMCs or T cells enriched from blood (not recorded which). The receptors here all came from a man aged 50-59 years who had recovered from COVID-19. CDR3s include the opening cysteine and the closing phenylalanine or tryptophan. The order of the fields is clone size, CDR3 length, V gene, D gene, J gene, CDR3 protein, CDR3 DNA. D genes are given only for firm matches. Not all rows give a size; the values are once, few, many and, for expanded clones, a class.

clone_size: .; cdr3_length: 13; v_call: TRBV7-9; d_call: .; j_call: TRBJ1-3; cdr3_aa: CASSPQGGNTIYF; cdr3_nt: TGTGCCAGCAGCCCACAGGGAGGAAACACCATATATTTT
clone_size: .; cdr3_length: 13; v_call: TRBV12-3/TRBV12-4; d_call: TRBD1; j_call: TRBJ1-2; cdr3_aa: CASRAGTGAGYTF; cdr3_nt: TGTGCCAGCAGAGCCGGGACAGGAGCCGGCTACACCTTC
clone_size: .; cdr3_length: 15; v_call: TRBV4-3; d_call: .; j_call: TRBJ1-3; cdr3_aa: CASSQVIQAGNTIYF; cdr3_nt: TGCGCCAGCAGCCAAGTTATACAGGCTGGAAACACCATATATTTT
clone_size: .; cdr3_length: 14; v_call: TRBV27; d_call: .; j_call: TRBJ1-2; cdr3_aa: CASSPTKRSPGYTF; cdr3_nt: TGTGCCAGCAGTCCCACTAAGAGGTCTCCGGGCTACACCTTC
clone_size: once; cdr3_length: 12; v_call: TRBV28; d_call: TRBD1; j_call: TRBJ1-1; cdr3_aa: CASSPGQAVAFF; cdr3_nt: TGTGCCAGCAGTCCTGGACAGGCGGTGGCTTTCTTT
clone_size: .; cdr3_length: 18; v_call: TRBV9; d_call: TRBD2; j_call: TRBJ2-2; cdr3_aa: CASSSGLAPTANTGELFF; cdr3_nt: TGTGCCAGCAGCTCCGGACTAGCGCCAACCGCGAACACCGGGGAGCTGTTTTTT
clone_size: once; cdr3_length: 16; v_call: TRBV15; d_call: .; j_call: TRBJ1-1; cdr3_aa: CATSRDEVWMNTEAFF; cdr3_nt: TGTGCCACCAGCAGAGACGAGGTATGGATGAACACTGAAGCTTTCTTT
clone_size: .; cdr3_length: 15; v_call: TRBV4-1; d_call: TRBD2; j_call: TRBJ2-2; cdr3_aa: CASRTSGRDTGELFF; cdr3_nt: TGCGCCAGCAGGACTAGCGGGAGGGACACCGGGGAGCTGTTTTTT
clone_size: .; cdr3_length: 17; v_call: TRBV18; d_call: TRBD1; j_call: TRBJ2-3; cdr3_aa: CASSPRGTGTGTDTQYF; cdr3_nt: TGTGCCAGCTCACCCCGGGGAACCGGGACAGGCACAGATACGCAGTATTTT
clone_size: .; cdr3_length: 13; v_call: TRBV12-3/TRBV12-4; d_call: .; j_call: TRBJ1-5; cdr3_aa: CASSRTDNQPQHF; cdr3_nt: TGTGCCAGCAGCCGAACAGACAATCAGCCCCAGCATTTT
clone_size: .; cdr3_length: 15; v_call: TRBV27; d_call: .; j_call: TRBJ1-5; cdr3_aa: CASSNGRGSNQPQHF; cdr3_nt: TGTGCCAGCAGTAACGGTAGGGGAAGCAATCAGCCCCAGCATTTT
clone_size: .; cdr3_length: 15; v_call: TRBV18; d_call: TRBD1; j_call: TRBJ1-2; cdr3_aa: CASSPPGTGVYGYTF; cdr3_nt: TGTGCCAGCTCACCACCCGGGACAGGGGTCTATGGCTACACCTTC
clone_size: .; cdr3_length: 16; v_call: TRBV29-1; d_call: .; j_call: TRBJ1-4; cdr3_aa: CSVEDLSGATNEKLFF; cdr3_nt: TGCAGCGTTGAAGATCTCTCGGGAGCAACTAATGAAAAACTGTTTTTT
clone_size: .; cdr3_length: 17; v_call: TRBV11-2; d_call: TRBD2; j_call: TRBJ2-5; cdr3_aa: CASSLGGVAGRQETQYF; cdr3_nt: TGTGCCAGCAGCTTAGGTGGGGTAGCGGGGAGACAAGAGACCCAGTACTTC
clone_size: .; cdr3_length: 18; v_call: TRBV4-3; d_call: TRBD1; j_call: TRBJ2-7; cdr3_aa: CASSPLEDRTLLLYEQYF; cdr3_nt: TGCGCCAGCAGCCCCCTCGAGGACAGGACACTACTTCTCTACGAGCAGTACTTC
clone_size: .; cdr3_length: 16; v_call: TRBV18; d_call: TRBD2; j_call: TRBJ2-5; cdr3_aa: CASSLGTSGSQETQYF; cdr3_nt: TGTGCCAGCTCACTCGGGACTAGCGGGAGCCAAGAGACCCAGTACTTC
clone_size: .; cdr3_length: 15; v_call: TRBV2; d_call: .; j_call: TRBJ1-5; cdr3_aa: CASSGTGGSIQPQHF; cdr3_nt: TGTGCCAGCAGTGGGACGGGGGGCTCCATTCAGCCCCAGCATTTT
clone_size: .; cdr3_length: 11; v_call: TRBV9; d_call: .; j_call: TRBJ1-1; cdr3_aa: CASASDTEAFF; cdr3_nt: TGTGCCTCAGCGTCGGACACTGAAGCTTTCTTT
clone_size: .; cdr3_length: 13; v_call: TRBV19; d_call: TRBD1; j_call: TRBJ1-2; cdr3_aa: CASTTGPNYGYTF; cdr3_nt: TGTGCCAGTACGACAGGGCCGAACTATGGCTACACCTTC
clone_size: .; cdr3_length: 16; v_call: TRBV25-1; d_call: TRBD1; j_call: TRBJ1-1; cdr3_aa: CASSERAGQEVTEAFF; cdr3_nt: TGTGCCAGCAGTGAACGGGCGGGACAGGAGGTCACTGAAGCTTTCTTT
clone_size: .; cdr3_length: 13; v_call: TRBV11-3; d_call: .; j_call: TRBJ1-5; cdr3_aa: CASSRTSNQPQHF; cdr3_nt: TGTGCCAGCAGCCGGACAAGCAATCAGCCCCAGCATTTT
clone_size: .; cdr3_length: 13; v_call: TRBV5-1; d_call: .; j_call: TRBJ1-2; cdr3_aa: CASSLAANYGYTF; cdr3_nt: TGCGCCAGCAGCTTGGCAGCTAACTATGGCTACACCTTC
clone_size: .; cdr3_length: 17; v_call: TRBV4-1; d_call: TRBD1; j_call: TRBJ1-4; cdr3_aa: CASSHRDRGGGMKELFF; cdr3_nt: TGCGCCAGCAGCCACCGGGACAGGGGAGGGGGAATGAAAGAACTGTTTTTT